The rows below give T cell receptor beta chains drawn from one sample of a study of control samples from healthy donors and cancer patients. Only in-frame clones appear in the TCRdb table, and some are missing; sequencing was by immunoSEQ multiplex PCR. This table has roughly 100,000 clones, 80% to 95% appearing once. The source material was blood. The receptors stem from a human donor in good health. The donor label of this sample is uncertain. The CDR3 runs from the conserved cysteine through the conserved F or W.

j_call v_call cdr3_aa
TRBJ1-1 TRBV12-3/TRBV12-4 CATSSAAEAFF
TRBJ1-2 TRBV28 CASSFQGARGYTF
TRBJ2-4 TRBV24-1 CATSDDRGLGRYF
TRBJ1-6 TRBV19 CASSMGTGLNSPLHF
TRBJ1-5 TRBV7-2 CASSLAPGQGGQPQHF
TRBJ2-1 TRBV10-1 CASSESSSGGYNEQFF
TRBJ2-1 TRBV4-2 CASSQELAGGQGEQFF
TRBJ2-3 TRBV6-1 CASSEVGTTDTQYF
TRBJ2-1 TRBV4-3 CASSQDRRSSYNEQFF
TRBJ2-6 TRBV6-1 CASSEGRFGTGSGANVLTF
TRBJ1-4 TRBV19 CASSIGTVLATNEKLFF
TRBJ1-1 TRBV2 CATTSIPGQNTEAFF
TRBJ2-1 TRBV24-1 CATSEGGYLTLEQFF
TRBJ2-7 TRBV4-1 CASSQDMTGGTYEQYF
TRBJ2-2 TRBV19 CASSSGYTGELFF
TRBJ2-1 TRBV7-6 CASSLALFGAGGPNEQFF
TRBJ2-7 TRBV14 CASSQESSDEQYF
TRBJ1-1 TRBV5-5 CASSPAGQMNTEAFF
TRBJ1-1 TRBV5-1 CASSPPSTREAFF
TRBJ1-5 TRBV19 CASSIDGQNNQPQHF
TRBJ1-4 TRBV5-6 CASSPRAAGEKLFF
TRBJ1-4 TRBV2 CASSLEGDEKLFF
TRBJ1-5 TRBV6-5 CASRYKNQPQHF
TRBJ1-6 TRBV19 CASRTGLNYNSPLHF
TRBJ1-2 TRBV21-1 CASSKVNRTHGYTF